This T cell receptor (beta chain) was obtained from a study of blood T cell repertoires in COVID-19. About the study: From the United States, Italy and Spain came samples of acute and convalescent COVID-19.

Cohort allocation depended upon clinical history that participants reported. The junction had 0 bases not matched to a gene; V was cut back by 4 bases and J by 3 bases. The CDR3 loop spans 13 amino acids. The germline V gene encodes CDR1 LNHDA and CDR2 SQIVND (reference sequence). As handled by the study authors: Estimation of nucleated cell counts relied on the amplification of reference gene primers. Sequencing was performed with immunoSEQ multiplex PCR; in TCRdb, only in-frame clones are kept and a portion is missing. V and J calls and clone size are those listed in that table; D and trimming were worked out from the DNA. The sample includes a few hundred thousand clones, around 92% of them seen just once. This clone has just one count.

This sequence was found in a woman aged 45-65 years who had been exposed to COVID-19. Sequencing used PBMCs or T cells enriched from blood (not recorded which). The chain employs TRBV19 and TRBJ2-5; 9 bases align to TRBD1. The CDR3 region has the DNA TGTGCCAGTAGTAGGGACAGGGAAGAGACCCAGTACTTC. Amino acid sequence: CASSRDREETQYF.